This T cell receptor beta chain derives from a study of cytomegalovirus exposure and HLA in healthy donors. Remarks on this clone: The antigen is not known.

Findings of the study overall: For most TCR beta V segments, an earlier analysis put the productive rate at about 87% or about 30% of the time. The number of N-insertions in an Asian-associated ancestry cluster was reportedly below the 666-donor mean in a later analysis. CMV antigen specificity of a few CMV-associated chains was confirmed in vitro.

The PCR used 60 Vbeta and 13 Jbeta primers. Some clones are missing from TCRdb's copy, which holds only in-frame ones; the method was immunoSEQ multiplex PCR. This sample yields approximately 120,000 clones, of which about 15% are seen a single time; about 3.1% belongs to the top ten. The TCR comes from a female donor in good health and CMV-seropositive. The material sequenced was PBMCs.

The CDR3 loop reads CASSTLAGGYTDTQYF. DNA for the CDR3: TGCGCCAGCAGCACTCTAGCGGGAGGGTACACAGATACGCAGTATTTT. The V and J genes are TRBV4-3 and TRBJ2-3, with TRBD2 matching over 12 bases. The trim removed 5 bases at V and 2 bases at J, leaving 5 bases unmatched. CDR1 and CDR2 (germline): LGHNA, YSLEER. The CDR3 is 16 residues long.